Each of the 2 T cell receptor beta chains below was sequenced from the same sample in a study of OX40 agonist ivuxolimab in advanced cancers. Here immunoSEQ multiplex PCR was the method, and the copy in TCRdb shows in-frame clones only, minus some. The table shows about 50,000 clones, with approximately 95% occurring only once. Here the sequenced sample was CD4+ or CD8+ T cells sorted from blood, taken in a trial of the OX40 agonist ivuxolimab. These TCRs come from an adult with an advanced solid tumor such as melanoma, head and neck, liver or kidney cancer.

Turning to this clone: A read error may produce the germline difference seen at one junction end. The chain joins TRBV28 to TRBJ2-7; D gene unclear. This CDR3 spans 12 amino acids. The V gene's germline CDR1 is MDHEN and CDR2 SYDVKM. The CDR3 DNA is TGTGTCAGCAGCGTACGAGCCTACGAGCAGTACTTC. This sequence encodes CVSSVRAYEQYF.

The V call is TRBV9, the J call TRBJ2-1; TRBD1 or TRBD2 may be the D gene (6 bases each). Deletions cut 0 bases from V and 5 bases from J, with 15 bases between. Germline V gene data show CDR1 as SGDLS and CDR2 as YYNGEE. CDR3 length equals 16 residues. CDR3 nucleotide sequence: TGTGCCAGCAGCGTAGATCTCGCGGGACAAAACAATGAGCAGTTCTTC. Amino acid sequence: CASSVDLAGQNNEQFF. Based on the CDR3 plus reference TRBV9 and TRBJ2-1, the full variable domain is DSGVTQTPKHLITATGQRVTLRCSPRSGDLSVYWYQQSLDQGLQFLIQYYNGEERAKGNILERFSAQQFPDLHSELNLSSLELGDSALYFCASSVDLAGQNNEQFFGPGTRLTVL.